This TCR beta chain originates from a study of identical twins. Template switching added a universal primer binding site, and final cDNA carried unique molecular identifiers. Using its own MiXCR run on the 5' RACE reads, TCRdb lists one record per CDR3 protein. This repertoire shows 200,000 to 250,000 distinct CDR3 sequences, roughly 13% found once; its top ten account for under 4.5%. Study conclusions and caveats: Conclusions relied on cross-sectional statistical analysis, not following the same donors. Model-predicted out-of-frame TCR alpha sharing fell below observed values in monozygotic twins.

Healthy Caucasians provided all donations. Per the germline V gene, CDR1 is DFQATT and CDR2 is SNEGSKA (reference sequence). V was clipped by 3 bases and J by 3 bases; unmatched bases: 6. CDR3 size: 14 residues. This clonotype was counted at least ten times. As yet, its antigen is unknown. This sample also appeared in a second study, on yellow fever vaccine responses in identical twins.

This clonotype originated in a woman under 30 in good health. The specimen sequenced was memory (CD45RO+) T cells sorted from blood. The J gene is TRBJ2-7, the V gene TRBV20-1; the match to TRBD1 covers 9 bases. The CDR3 region has the DNA TGCAGTGCTAGGGGAGGACAGGGGATCTACGAGCAGTACTTC. This encodes CSARGGQGIYEQYF.